Following are 18 T cell receptor beta chains from one sample sequenced in a study of T-cell memory formation after mild COVID-19. TCRdb independently ran MiXCR on the 5' RACE reads; one entry per CDR3 protein. Among 110,000 to 150,000 distinct CDR3 sequences listed, roughly a quarter were seen once. The sample consisted of PBMCs or a T cell subset sorted from them (not recorded which). Source of these receptors: an adult woman who had mild COVID-19 (a few samples of this study predate the infection). Cell type and time point are not known.

With regard to this clonotype: At one end, the junction sequence differs from germline, possibly due to a read error. The chain's CDR3 is CSVTVGGARIF. Written as DNA, the CDR3 is TGCAGCGTTACCGTGGGGGGGGCTCGGATCTTT. V gene TRBV29-1 combines with J gene TRBJ1-1, with a weak D call TRBD1 (6 bases). The CDR3 is made up of 11 amino acids. Germline V gene lookup returns CDR1 SQVTM and CDR2 ANQGSEA.

This clonotype showed up just a few times. The V and J genes are TRBV14 and TRBJ2-3, with 7 bases matching TRBD1. The V segment lost 0 bases and the J segment 3 bases; nucleotides outside the gene matches: 3. Germline CDR1 SGHDN, CDR2 FVKESK. The CDR3 is made up of 15 amino acids. The CDR3 DNA reads as TGTGCCAGCAGCCAAGACGAGACAGGGACAGATACGCAGTATTTT. This encodes CASSQDETGTDTQYF.

This clonotype has only a few counts. V usage is TRBV27 and J usage is TRBJ2-7; 10 bases match TRBD2. Germline trimming cut 4 bases from V and 4 bases from J; bases unmatched to any gene: 10. CDR3 length: 16 amino acids. Germline V gene lookup returns CDR1 MNHEY and CDR2 SMNVEV (reference sequence). The CDR3 protein is CASSSGTSGTLYEQYF. CDR3 coding DNA: TGTGCCAGCAGTTCCGGAACTAGCGGGACTTTATACGAGCAGTACTTC.

In this sample, this clonotype turned up a few times. The gene calls are TRBV7-9 and TRBJ2-5, with a tentative D call TRBD2 (5 bases). In germline, CDR1 is SEHNR, CDR2 FQNEAQ (reference sequence). Trimming shortened V by 1 base and J by 4 bases, and 10 bases separated the two germline ends. The CDR3 is 14 amino acids. DNA for the CDR3: TGTGCCAGCAGCTTAGGGTTAGGAGGAGAGACCCAGTACTTC. It yields the protein CASSLGLGGETQYF.

The chain carries TRBV5-6 and TRBJ2-1; D is unclear. From germline, CDR1 is SGHDT and CDR2 YYEEEE. V was clipped by 4 bases and J by 10 bases, with 9 bases between them. There are 11 residues in the CDR3. This CDR3 reads CASSGPIEQFF. In nucleotides, the CDR3 is TGTGCCAGCAGCGGCCCTATAGAGCAGTTCTTC.

This clonotype has only a few counts. The rearrangement joins TRBV7-9 to TRBJ2-7; possible D gene TRBD2, 5 bases. The V and J ends lost 2 bases and 7 bases respectively, with 12 bases between them. The length of the CDR3 is 13 residues. Germline CDR1 SEHNR, CDR2 FQNEAQ (reference sequence). The chain's CDR3 is CASSLMGSGEQYF. The CDR3 nucleotides read TGTGCCAGCAGCTTAATGGGTTCGGGGGAGCAGTACTTC.

The chain recombines TRBV11-2 with TRBJ1-5, with a weak D call TRBD1 (6 bases). The CDR3 spans 13 residues. Trimming took 5 bases from V and 9 from J, leaving 14 bases between them. CDR1 and CDR2 (germline): SGHAT, FQNNGV. This CDR3 reads CASSPTGIWPQHF. In DNA form, the CDR3 reads TGTGCCAGCAGCCCCACAGGGATATGGCCCCAGCATTTT.

The genes are TRBV9 and TRBJ2-3; D uncertain. V was cut by 4 bases and J by 4 bases, with 22 bases left in between. Germline V gives CDR1 SGDLS, CDR2 YYNGEE. The CDR3 is 17 amino acids. The chain's CDR3 is CASSSLVGWGAADTQYF. The CDR3 DNA sequence: TGTGCCAGCAGCTCCTTGGTCGGGTGGGGTGCCGCAGATACGCAGTATTTT.

The gene calls are TRBV7-3 and TRBJ2-7, with 9 positions matching TRBD1. This CDR3 has 15 amino acids. The junction had 9 bases not matched to a gene; V was cut back by 4 bases and J by 5 bases. Germline V gives CDR1 SGHTA, CDR2 FQGTGA. CDR3 residues: CASSSPDRGFNEQYF. The CDR3, as DNA: TGTGCCAGCAGCTCCCCTGACAGGGGGTTTAACGAGCAGTACTTC.

This clonotype has more than one count but fewer than ten. V gene TRBV19 combines with J gene TRBJ2-7; TRBD2 might be the D (5 bases). This CDR3 spans 14 amino acids. The germline V gene encodes CDR1 LNHDA and CDR2 SQIVND (reference sequence). V shed 5 bases and J shed 5 bases, with 16 bases lying between them. CDR3 loop: CASSFGVVTHEQYF. The CDR3 DNA reads as TGTGCCAGTAGTTTCGGGGTCGTCACCCACGAGCAGTACTTC.

This chain links TRBV10-3 with TRBJ2-7; 8 bases align to TRBD1. V was pared by 6 bases and J by 3 bases, with 4 bases of the junction left unmatched. The germline V gene encodes CDR1 ENHRY and CDR2 SYGVKD. The CDR3 is 13 residues long. DNA for the CDR3: TGTGCCATCAGCTCCGGGACAGGCTACGAGCAGTACTTC. Its protein product is CAISSGTGYEQYF.

On this clonotype itself: Given a much more abundant clone one base away, this may be a read error. The V call is TRBV7-9, the J call TRBJ1-2; the D is unclear. Trimming left V 6 bases short and J 2 bases short, with 13 bases between. The CDR3 sequence is 14 residues long. Germline V lookup: CDR1 SEHNR, CDR2 FQNEAQ (reference sequence). Here the CDR3 reads CASRFGLENYGYTF. DNA of the CDR3: TGTGCCAGCAGATTCGGATTAGAAAACTATGGCTACACCTTC.

The chain has TRBV12-3 or TRBV12-4 and TRBJ2-1; D possibly corresponds to TRBD2 (6 bases). V lost 5 bases to trimming and J lost 1 base, with 21 bases between them. There are 18 residues in the CDR3. The chain's CDR3 is CASSGATIGTSSYNEQFF. DNA of the CDR3: TGTGCCAGCAGTGGCGCCACGATTGGGACTTCGTCCTACAATGAGCAGTTCTTC.

The table lists this clonotype with a few counts. The CDR3 sequence: CASSLGRSNNYGYTF. As DNA, the CDR3 is TGTGCCAGCAGCTTGGGACGCTCAAACAACTATGGCTACACCTTC. The V gene is TRBV12-3 or TRBV12-4, the J gene TRBJ1-2; D possibly corresponds to TRBD1 (5 bases). Trimming stripped 6 bases from V and 2 bases from J, with 16 bases between. The CDR3 loop spans 15 amino acids.

In its sample, this clonotype was seen a few times. This chain links TRBV7-8 with TRBJ2-2; D is perhaps TRBD2 (6 bases). This CDR3 contains 16 residues. Germline CDR1 is SGHVS and CDR2 is FQNEAQ. The V end lost 5 bases, the J end lost 3 bases, and 16 bases lay between the germline ends. The CDR3 sequence is CASSAPRGLDTGELFF. In DNA, the CDR3 is TGTGCCAGCAGCGCCCCGCGGGGTTTGGACACCGGGGAGCTGTTTTTT. Full variable domain (remainder filled in from reference TRBV7-8 and TRBJ2-2): GAGVSQSPRYKVAKRGQDVALRCDPISGHVSLFWYQQALGQGPEFLTYFQNEAQLDKSGLPSDRFFAERPEGSVSTLKIQRTQQEDSAVYLCASSAPRGLDTGELFFGEGSRLTVL.

The chain employs TRBV30 and TRBJ1-1; TRBD1 matches 10 bases. The CDR3 spans 14 residues. J was trimmed by 3 bases and V by 6 bases; bases with no gene match: 7. Germline CDR1 reads GTSNPN; CDR2 reads SVGIG (reference sequence). CDR3 sequence (DNA): TGTGCCTGTGATATGGGACAGGGGTACACTGAAGCTTTCTTT. Translating gives CACDMGQGYTEAFF.

Only a few counts were recorded for this clonotype. V and J are TRBV20-1 and TRBJ2-3; 11 bases are shared with TRBD2. This CDR3 contains 18 residues. With V trimmed by 0 bases and J by 4 bases, 12 bases remained unmatched. Germline V gene data show CDR1 as DFQATT and CDR2 as SNEGSKA (reference sequence). For the CDR3, the DNA is TGCAGTGCTAGAGATTTTAGCGGGAGGGCCATCCCCCCAGATACGCAGTATTTT. Amino acids: CSARDFSGRAIPPDTQYF.

The table lists this clonotype with a few counts. This chain uses TRBV4-1 with TRBJ2-7; 11 positions agree with TRBD2. The V gene's germline CDR1 is MGHRA and CDR2 YSYEKL. V lost 3 bases, J lost 6 bases, and 7 bases stayed unmatched. This CDR3 region has 15 residues. In nucleotides, the CDR3 is TGCGCCAGCAGCCACCCTAGCGGGGGGAGAGGCGAGCAGTACTTC. It encodes CASSHPSGGRGEQYF.